Sequencing of this TCR beta chain was carried out in a study of OX40 agonist ivuxolimab in advanced cancers. Looking at the study overall: All patients had ivuxolimab intravenously every 2 weeks at 0.01 to 10 mg/kg. Partial responses occurred in three patients (one hepatocellular carcinoma, two cutaneous melanoma). A mean age of approximately 60 years, range roughly 23 to 79, was recorded, and 70% to 85% were male.

The germline V gene encodes CDR1 MGHRA and CDR2 YSYEKL. The CDR3 totals 15 residues. Study results and caveats: In the 0.1-3.0 mg/kg groups, partial responders showed among the lowest expansion.

TCRdb keeps only in-frame clones here, not all; method: immunoSEQ multiplex PCR. The data hold some 95,000 clones, with 70% to 85% observed a single time. Points on this clone: What it binds is unknown. At one end, the junction sequence differs from germline, possibly due to a read error.

The TCR sequence derives from an adult with an advanced solid tumor such as melanoma, head and neck, liver or kidney cancer. The input for sequencing was CD4+ or CD8+ T cells sorted from blood, taken in a trial of the OX40 agonist ivuxolimab. The rearrangement joins TRBV4-1 to TRBJ2-7, with a possible D match to TRBD1 (5 bases). CDR3 sequence (DNA): TGCGCCAACAGCCAAGGGGCGTCAGAAACCTACGAGCAGTACTTC. As protein: CANSQGASETYEQYF.